This TCR beta chain was sequenced during a study of blood T cell repertoires in COVID-19. Study summary: PBMCs, B-cell-depleted T cells, or T cells were the source of the cDNA or gDNA that made up the material.

The V end was cut by 5 bases, the J end by 1 base, with 8 bases between. This CDR3 region has 13 residues. Germline assignment: CDR1 MNHNY and CDR2 SVGAGI (reference sequence). Data came from immunoSEQ multiplex PCR; TCRdb stores just in-frame clones and leaves some out. The data contain 110,000 or so clones, about 80% of them singletons. This chain links TRBV6-6 with TRBJ1-1, with D hard to call. Sequencing was carried out using peripheral blood. The receptor's source is a woman between 35 and 50 years old with acute or convalescent COVID-19. DNA of the CDR3: TGTGCCAGCAGTCGATCCAAGAACACTGAAGCTTTCTTT. Amino acids: CASSRSKNTEAFF.